This T cell receptor (beta chain) was sequenced for a study of blood T cells in healthy people across ages. Through a sample-barcoded 5' primer and a J-beta primer mix, a second PCR was run for 7 to 11 cycles. TCRdb used MiXCR to reprocess the 5' RACE reads, holding one entry per CDR3 protein. Of about a million distinct CDR3 sequences detected, approximately 50% appear once; the ten largest clones hold around 21%. Trimming stripped 4 bases from V and 0 bases from J, with 11 bases between. Germline V CDR1 and CDR2: SGDLS, YYNGEE. The CDR3 runs 14 residues. The sequencing sample was made of blood. The sequence was collected from a woman in her sixties or seventies in good health. The chain couples TRBV9 to TRBJ2-7; D unresolved. The CDR3 sequence: CASSPDLFSYEQYF. The CDR3 nucleotides read TGTGCCAGCAGCCCGGACCTTTTCTCCTACGAGCAGTACTTC.